The 22 T cell receptor beta chains in this list originate from one sample, sequenced in a study of T cells in Graves' hyperthyroidism and ophthalmopathy. The CDR3 regions of TCR beta were amplified from RNA transcripts. First-round RT-PCR with HTBI primers amplified the TCR CDR3 region. One entry per CDR3 protein results from TCRdb running MiXCR on the multiplex PCR reads. The table shows hundreds of thousands of distinct CDR3 sequences, with 40% to 55% occurring only once. Source material: peripheral blood or thyroid tissue (not recorded which). These receptor sequences come from a woman aged 18-35 years with Graves' hyperthyroidism.

The rearrangement uses TRBV19 and TRBJ1-2; 7 positions match TRBD1. This CDR3 is 13 amino acids long. Germline V lookup: CDR1 LNHDA, CDR2 SQIVND (reference sequence). The trim removed 7 bases at V and 4 bases at J, leaving 6 bases unmatched. CDR3 amino acids: CASTRGPSYGYTF. CDR3 nucleotide sequence: TGTGCCAGTACTAGGGGGCCTAGCTATGGCTACACCTTC.

V gene TRBV5-1 combines with J gene TRBJ1-6, with 7 bases fitting TRBD1. The germline CDR1 and CDR2 sequences are SGHRS and YFSETQ. V lost 4 bases to trimming and J lost 15 bases; unmatched junction nucleotides: 10. The CDR3 extends over 13 amino acids. The CDR3 bases are TGCGCCAGCAGCCCCGACAGGGCCAGACTCCTCCACTTT. The encoded protein is CASSPDRARLLHF.

As regards this clonotype: This may be a read error, as it is one base from a much larger clone. The chain is built from TRBV6-1 and TRBJ1-3; perhaps TRBD1 as D (6 bases). CDR1 is MNHNS and CDR2 is SASEGT in the germline V gene. This CDR3 spans 12 amino acids. As DNA, the CDR3 is TGTGCCAGCAGTCGAGCAACCGGGGGCACTGAATTT. It specifies CASSRATGGTEF.

In this sample, this clonotype turned up a few times. This chain joins TRBV9 and TRBJ1-1; D not certain. V lost 3 bases, J lost 0 bases, and 9 bases lay in between. Germline V gene sequence: CDR1 SGDLS, CDR2 YYNGEE. CDR3 size: 14 residues. CDR3 bases: TGTGCCAGCAGCGCCCAGACCGTGAACACTGAAGCTTTCTTT. Amino acids: CASSAQTVNTEAFF.

Many counts were recorded for this clonotype. The chain uses TRBV7-8 and TRBJ2-6; D perhaps matches TRBD1 (5 bases). CDR3 length equals 17 residues. Germline V gene data show CDR1 as SGHVS and CDR2 as FQNEAQ. V lost 5 bases, J lost 2 bases, and 16 bases lay in between. The CDR3 nucleotides read TGTGCCAGCAGCGAAGTATCAGGGTTCACTGGGGCCAACGTCCTGACTTTC. Protein product: CASSEVSGFTGANVLTF.

The rearrangement uses TRBV4-1 and TRBJ2-7; D is possibly TRBD1 (5 bases). V lost 1 base and J lost 3, with 10 bases in between. There are 14 residues in the CDR3. Germline V gene lookup returns CDR1 MGHRA and CDR2 YSYEKL. CDR3 residues: CASSQVKGFYEQYF. The CDR3 DNA reads as TGCGCCAGCAGCCAAGTAAAGGGGTTCTACGAGCAGTACTTC.

J is TRBJ1-4 and V is TRBV14; 9 positions agree with TRBD1. The V and J ends lost 1 base and 6 bases, in that order; junction bases with no gene match: 3. The CDR3 extends over 15 amino acids. Germline V gives CDR1 SGHDN, CDR2 FVKESK. CDR3 sequence reads: CASSQGTGVDEKLFF. The CDR3 region has the DNA TGTGCCAGCAGCCAAGGGACAGGGGTGGATGAAAAACTGTTTTTT. The full variable domain, completed using reference TRBV14 and TRBJ1-4, is EAGVTQFPSHSVIEKGQTVTLRCDPISGHDNLYWYRRVMGKEIKFLLHFVKESKQDESGMPNNRFLAERTGGTYSTLKVQPAELEDSGVYFCASSQGTGVDEKLFFGSGTQLSVL.

The chain uses TRBV6-1 and TRBJ2-7, with D unclear. The CDR3 spans 13 residues. Germline CDR1 reads MNHNS; CDR2 reads SASEGT. Trimming pared 6 bases from V and 6 bases from J, leaving 15 bases between. The CDR3 DNA is TGTGCCAGCAGCAGAAGAGAAGCGTTCGAGCAGTACTTC. As protein: CASSRREAFEQYF.

This chain uses TRBV7-9 with TRBJ2-5, with a weak D call TRBD2 (6 bases). V lost 5 bases to trimming and J lost 4 bases, with 17 bases between them. Germline V lookup: CDR1 SEHNR, CDR2 FQNEAQ (reference sequence). The CDR3 totals 15 residues. CDR3 nucleotides: TGTGCCAGCAGCGACCTCGGGGGTAGCGGAGAGACCCAGTACTTC. Translated, it gives CASSDLGGSGETQYF.

Details on this clonotype: One end of the junction is discordant with germline, which a read error may explain. The rearrangement joins TRBV7-3 to TRBJ1-4; D remains ambiguous. This CDR3 region has 8 residues. Germline loops: CDR1 SGHTA, CDR2 FQGTGA. Written as DNA, the CDR3 is TGTGCCAGCAGCTTAACGTTATGG. It codes for CASSLTLW. Looking up the rest from reference TRBV7-3 and TRBJ1-4 gives the full variable domain: GAGVSQTPSNKVTEKGKYVELRCDPISGHTALYWYRQSLGQGPEFLIYFQGTGAADDSGLPNDRFFAVRPEGSVSTLKIQRTERGDSAVYLCASSLTLWGSGTQLSVL.

Many counts were recorded for this clonotype. This chain connects TRBV29-1 to TRBJ2-3; tentative D call: TRBD1 (5 bases). Trimming left V 6 bases short and J 6 bases short, with 10 bases between. The germline CDR1 and CDR2 sequences are SQVTM and ANQGSEA. This CDR3 contains 11 residues. In DNA form, the CDR3 reads TGCAGCGTGGCAGGGATGGATACGCAGTATTTT. This encodes CSVAGMDTQYF.

This clonotype was seen a handful of times. The chain is built from TRBV10-3 and TRBJ1-5; no clear D. Trimming removed 10 bases from V and 12 bases from J, with 22 bases in between. Germline CDR1 reads ENHRY; CDR2 reads SYGVKD. The CDR3 runs 13 residues. CDR3 sequence reads: CASRDGLGRLQHF. CDR3 in DNA: TGTGCCAGCAGAGACGGGTTGGGCAGGCTCCAGCATTTT.

The table lists this clonotype with a few counts. The CDR3 loop reads CASSEGRGGEKLFF. The CDR3 DNA follows: TGTGCCAGCAGTGAAGGTCGTGGGGGTGAAAAACTGTTTTTT. V is TRBV2 and J is TRBJ1-4, with D maybe TRBD1 (5 bases). Trimming cost V 1 base and J 7 bases, with 10 bases left between them. CDR3 length: 14 residues. The V gene's germline CDR1 is SNHLY and CDR2 FYNNEI.

The chain joins TRBV19 to TRBJ1-2, with a tentative D call TRBD1 (5 bases). The germline gives CDR1 LNHDA, CDR2 SQIVND (reference sequence). There are 15 residues in the CDR3. The V gene lost 5 bases and the J gene lost 4 bases, with 17 bases spanning the gap. CDR3 loop: CASSDRGTLPYGYTF. CDR3 in DNA: TGTGCCAGTAGTGACAGAGGGACCCTACCCTATGGCTACACCTTC.

There are many counts of this clonotype. This chain links TRBV5-6 with TRBJ1-5; a weak D match, TRBD1 (5 bases). V lost 4 bases and J lost 7, with 15 bases in between. The CDR3 is 14 residues long. The germline gives CDR1 SGHDT, CDR2 YYEEEE. The CDR3 bases are TGTGCCAGCAGCGCGGACAAGGGTAGGCAGCCCCAGCATTTT. This codes for CASSADKGRQPQHF.

The chain links TRBV5-1 to TRBJ2-7; TRBD1 matches 8 bases. V shed 0 bases and J 3 bases; nucleotides not matched to a gene: 5. The length of the CDR3 is 15 residues. Looked up from germline, CDR1 is SGHRS and CDR2 is YFSETQ. For the CDR3, the DNA is TGCGCCAGCAGCTTGGGAGGACAGGGTGACTACGAGCAGTACTTC. It encodes CASSLGGQGDYEQYF.

The rearrangement links TRBV7-3 to TRBJ1-1; maybe TRBD1 (5 bases). The ends were cut back, 5 bases at V and 2 bases at J, with 15 bases in the middle. CDR3 length: 15 amino acids. The V gene's germline CDR1 is SGHTA and CDR2 FQGTGA. This CDR3 reads CASSPRDGENTEAFF. In nucleotides, the CDR3 is TGTGCCAGCAGCCCCCGGGACGGAGAAAACACTGAAGCTTTCTTT.

This clonotype has a single count. The chain recombines TRBV2 with TRBJ1-2; the match to TRBD1 covers 8 bases. Germline assignment: CDR1 SNHLY and CDR2 FYNNEI. CDR3 size: 14 residues. V was clipped by 6 bases and J by 7 bases; unmatched bases: 10. In DNA, the CDR3 is TGTGCCAGCAGCCTCGGACAGGGTTCGGTTGGCTACACCTTC. Protein sequence: CASSLGQGSVGYTF. The whole variable domain, filled in from reference TRBV2 and TRBJ1-2, reads EPEVTQTPSHQVTQMGQEVILRCVPISNHLYFYWYRQILGQKVEFLVSFYNNEISEKSEIFDDQFSVERPDGSNFTLKIRSTKLEDSAMYFCASSLGQGSVGYTFGSGTRLTVV.

This clonotype turned up a few times. A much larger clone differs by one base, so this may be a read error. The V call is TRBV10-3, the J call TRBJ1-2; D is unresolved. Trimming took off 2 bases at V and 3 bases at J, with 7 bases between the two ends. Germline V CDR1 and CDR2: ENHRY, SYGVKD. This CDR3 region has 13 residues. CDR3 sequence reads: CAISEPADYGYTF. The CDR3 DNA follows: TGTGCCATCAGTGAGCCGGCAGACTATGGCTACACCTTC.

V and J are TRBV5-1 and TRBJ2-5; perhaps TRBD2 as D (6 bases). The germline gives CDR1 SGHRS, CDR2 YFSETQ. V lost 3 bases to trimming and J lost 5 bases, with 14 bases between them. CDR3 length: 14 residues. CDR3 in amino acids: CASSSGSLRETQYF. The CDR3 bases are TGCGCCAGCAGCTCCGGGAGCCTAAGGGAGACCCAGTACTTC.

The gene calls are TRBV11-1 and TRBJ2-2; no clear D. This CDR3 spans 14 amino acids. In germline, CDR1 is SGHAT, CDR2 FQDESV (reference sequence). V lost 3 bases, J lost 1 base, and 6 bases lay in between. CDR3 DNA sequence: TGTGCCAGCAGCTTTCACGAGAACACCGGGGAGCTGTTTTTT. Its protein product is CASSFHENTGELFF.

A remark on this clonotype: This may be a read error: a much more frequent sequence differs by one nucleotide. The chain combines TRBV7-3 with TRBJ1-2; no clear D. The CDR3 is made up of 14 amino acids. CDR1 and CDR2 from the germline V gene are SGHTA and FQGTGA. V lost 3 bases to trimming and J lost 3 bases, with 11 bases between them. The CDR3 reads CASSFGGNDYGYTF. DNA of the CDR3: TGTGCCAGCAGCTTCGGAGGCAACGACTATGGCTACACCTTC.